The 27 T cell receptor beta chains below all came from one sample that was sequenced in a study of spatial heterogeneity in lung cancer (dated by TCRdb to about 2019). This sample's time point label indicates: sample taken at primary tumor resection. Whole RNA extracted from tumor and nontumor lung tissue, or from cryopreserved PBMC samples, was used for TCR sequencing without cell sorting. The protocol used for the library was 5' RACE. Sequencing was performed on a NextSeq 500. TCRdb cleaned the public reads at Q25 with fastp, built clones with MiXCR and kept in-frame beta chains. Under each unique CDR3 protein, matching rows form one entry showing the most common genes and DNA. In all, the sample holds several thousand distinct CDR3 sequences, and 3.5% to 5% of those were seen once. The ten most abundant clones make up about 23% of the sample. The sample consisted of normal lung tissue next to the tumor, taken at surgery. Receptors were obtained from a female donor with early-stage non-small cell lung cancer.

This clonotype was observed a few times. A much more abundant neighbour one base away suggests this may be a read error. The chain links TRBV2 to TRBJ2-3; possible D gene TRBD2, 5 bases. With 4 bases removed from V and 2 bases from J, the gap between germline ends came to 7 bases. CDR1 and CDR2 from the germline V gene are SNHLY and FYNNEI. The length of the CDR3 is 13 residues. The CDR3 coding sequence is TGTGCCAGCAGTGGGACTGACACAGATACGCAGTATTTT. It is translated as CASSGTDTDTQYF.

This clonotype is medium-sized in the sample. CDR3 loop: CSARSRQGNTGELFF. The CDR3 DNA is TGCAGTGCTAGATCCCGGCAGGGGAACACCGGGGAGCTGTTTTTT. J is TRBJ2-2 and V is TRBV20-1; maybe TRBD1 (5 bases). The CDR3 consists of 15 residues. V was clipped by 2 bases and J by 1 base, with 11 bases between them. The germline V gene encodes CDR1 DFQATT and CDR2 SNEGSKA (reference sequence).

This clonotype was detected many times. The V and J genes are TRBV19 and TRBJ2-5, with D possibly called TRBD1 or TRBD2 (6 bases each). This CDR3 comprises 14 residues. Trimming left V 5 bases short and J 5 bases short, with 15 bases between. Germline loops: CDR1 LNHDA, CDR2 SQIVND (reference sequence). CDR3 loop: CASSERGRRETQYF. For the CDR3, the DNA is TGTGCCAGTAGTGAACGGGGGCGCAGGGAGACCCAGTACTTC.

This clonotype is medium-sized within its sample. This rearrangement joins TRBV20-1 to TRBJ2-4; no clear D gene. The CDR3 is made up of 16 amino acids. Germline V lookup: CDR1 DFQATT, CDR2 SNEGSKA (reference sequence). V was shortened by 3 bases and J by 5 bases, with 20 bases between the two germline ends. The CDR3, as DNA: TGCAGTGCTAGCCTAGTAAGGTTGGGGAACCAAAACATTCAGTACTTC. Encoded protein: CSASLVRLGNQNIQYF.

This clonotype was seen many times. The genes are TRBV9 and TRBJ2-2, with D tentatively TRBD1 (5 bases). The CDR3 consists of 15 residues. Trimming left V 4 bases short and J 6 bases short, with 16 bases between. Looked up from germline, CDR1 is SGDLS and CDR2 is YYNGEE. The CDR3 here is CASSLRAGSSGELFF. CDR3 in DNA: TGTGCCAGCAGCCTGCGCGCAGGGTCCTCCGGGGAGCTGTTTTTT.

This clonotype was recorded at least ten times. This rearrangement joins TRBV27 to TRBJ1-2; 8 bases map to TRBD1. V lost 4 bases to trimming and J lost 8 bases; unmatched junction nucleotides: 18. Looked up from germline, CDR1 is MNHEY and CDR2 is SMNVEV (reference sequence). The CDR3 loop spans 17 amino acids. The CDR3 DNA is TGTGCCAGCAGTTCTTCTTTCGGACAGGGTGTATTTTCAGGCTACACCTTC. Translation: CASSSSFGQGVFSGYTF.

By sample share, this clonotype is medium-sized. The chain uses TRBV20-1 and TRBJ2-5; D is possibly TRBD2 (5 bases). The V gene's germline CDR1 is DFQATT and CDR2 SNEGSKA (reference sequence). Trimming shortened V by 6 bases and J by 5 bases, and 19 bases separated the two germline ends. CDR3 length equals 14 residues. CDR3 coding DNA: TGCAGTGCCACACGAGCCGGGCGAGGGGAGACCCAGTACTTC. Protein product: CSATRAGRGETQYF.

This clonotype was recorded at least ten times. V usage is TRBV2 and J usage is TRBJ2-2; 7 nucleotides agree with TRBD2. Unmatched junction bases numbered 9, after V lost 7 bases and J lost 4 bases. CDR1 and CDR2 (germline): SNHLY, FYNNEI. This CDR3 has 15 residues. CDR3 DNA sequence: TGTGCCAGCAACGGAGGACTAGACGGCACCGGGGAGCTGTTTTTT. It translates to CASNGGLDGTGELFF.

This clonotype has only a few counts. This sequence joins TRBV5-1 and TRBJ2-3, with a tentative D call TRBD2 (5 bases). Germline loops: CDR1 SGHRS, CDR2 YFSETQ. The CDR3 has 14 residues. V was pared by 4 bases and J by 6 bases, with 15 bases between. The CDR3 DNA is TGCGCCAGCAGCGGAGACATGGGGAGCGATACGCAGTATTTT. It specifies CASSGDMGSDTQYF. The variable domain in full, completed from reference TRBV5-1 and TRBJ2-3, reads KAGVTQTPRYLIKTRGQQVTLSCSPISGHRSVSWYQQTPGQGLQFLFEYFSETQRNKGNFPGRFSGRQFSNSRSEMNVSTLELGDSALYLCASSGDMGSDTQYFGPGTRLTVL.

Many counts were recorded for this clonotype. The V call is TRBV4-3, the J call TRBJ2-7; D is perhaps TRBD2 (6 bases). The CDR3 has 13 residues. Germline V gene data show CDR1 as LGHNA and CDR2 as YSLEER. With 0 bases removed from V and 7 bases from J, the gap between germline ends came to 10 bases. As DNA, the CDR3 is TGCGCCAGCAGCCAAGAGGTAGGGAGGGAGCAGTACTTC. Its protein product is CASSQEVGREQYF.

The chain combines TRBV4-2 with TRBJ1-4; 9 positions agree with TRBD1. The CDR3 totals 15 residues. CDR1 and CDR2 (germline): LGHNA, YNFKEQ. The J segment lost 8 bases and the V segment lost 5 bases, leaving 9 bases of the junction unmatched. CDR3 sequence reads: CASSALDRGSEKLFF. CDR3 DNA sequence: TGTGCCAGCAGCGCCCTTGACAGGGGGAGCGAAAAACTGTTTTTT.

This clonotype has at least ten counts. The chain combines TRBV3-1 with TRBJ2-5; D call uncertain. The CDR3 is 14 amino acids. Germline assignment: CDR1 LGHDT and CDR2 YNNKEL (reference sequence). Trimming cost V 1 base and J 1 base, with 7 bases left between them. As DNA, the CDR3 is TGTGCCAGCAGCCAAGTTACGGGCCAAGAGACCCAGTACTTC. Translation: CASSQVTGQETQYF.

The sample holds many counts of this clonotype. This chain links TRBV7-2 with TRBJ1-5; no clear D. The CDR3 covers 14 residues. Trimming removed 1 base at V and 4 bases at J, with 8 bases between. Per germline, CDR1 SGHTA and CDR2 FQGNSA. CDR3 DNA sequence: TGTGCCAGCAGCTTAGTTTCGGGGAATCAGCCCCAGCATTTT. It specifies CASSLVSGNQPQHF.

This clonotype was counted ten times or more. The chain has TRBV7-2 and TRBJ1-2; D gene unclear. With 0 bases removed from V and 1 base from J, the gap between germline ends came to 6 bases. Germline V gene data show CDR1 as SGHTA and CDR2 as FQGNSA. The CDR3 totals 14 residues. DNA for the CDR3: TGTGCCAGCAGCTTAGCGGTCGGTAACTATGGCTACACCTTC. Encoded protein: CASSLAVGNYGYTF.

The chain couples TRBV6-1 to TRBJ1-6; D unclear. From germline, CDR1 is MNHNS and CDR2 SASEGT. This CDR3 contains 17 residues. Between the trimmed V and J ends, which lost 3 bases and 5 bases, there was a span of 17 bases. The CDR3 here is CASSDLVQAAHNSPLHF. The CDR3 bases are TGTGCCAGCAGTGACCTGGTGCAGGCGGCGCATAATTCACCCCTCCACTTT.

This clonotype was recorded at least ten times. This sequence joins TRBV5-1 and TRBJ2-3, with a possible D match to TRBD2 (5 bases). V was clipped by 7 bases and J by 0 bases, with 15 bases between them. Germline CDR1 SGHRS, CDR2 YFSETQ. There are 15 residues in the CDR3. CDR3 sequence reads: CASQTGWSSTDTQYF. The CDR3 DNA follows: TGCGCCAGCCAAACGGGGTGGTCTAGCACAGATACGCAGTATTTT.

By its share, this clonotype is medium-sized. The CDR3 protein is CASSLGGTPRLVETQYF. The CDR3 coding sequence is TGTGCCAGCAGCTTAGGTGGGACTCCGAGACTCGTCGAGACCCAGTACTTC. The chain joins TRBV7-6 to TRBJ2-5, with D perhaps TRBD2 (6 bases). V gave up 1 base and J gave up 5 bases, with 20 bases separating them. Per the germline V gene, CDR1 is SGHVS and CDR2 is FNYEAQ. This CDR3 is 17 amino acids long.

This clonotype is classed as medium-sized. This chain connects TRBV5-1 to TRBJ2-2, with D unclear. V dropped 4 bases and J dropped 5 bases, with 12 bases sitting between them. CDR1 is SGHRS and CDR2 is YFSETQ in the germline V gene. The CDR3 has 14 amino acids. The CDR3 reads CASSPDGLTGELFF. Written as DNA, the CDR3 is TGCGCCAGCAGCCCCGACGGATTGACCGGGGAGCTGTTTTTT.

This clonotype is labeled medium-sized. The CDR3 sequence is CASSLRAGGLGDTQYF. The CDR3 region has the DNA TGTGCCAGCAGCTTACGAGCGGGGGGGCTTGGAGATACGCAGTATTTT. The chain couples TRBV7-8 to TRBJ2-3; 10 bases are shared with TRBD2. V dropped 2 bases and J dropped 5; count of bases not matched to a gene: 7. CDR1 is SGHVS and CDR2 is FQNEAQ in the germline V gene. This CDR3 contains 16 residues. Full variable domain (rest looked up from reference TRBV7-8 and TRBJ2-3): GAGVSQSPRYKVAKRGQDVALRCDPISGHVSLFWYQQALGQGPEFLTYFQNEAQLDKSGLPSDRFFAERPEGSVSTLKIQRTQQEDSAVYLCASSLRAGGLGDTQYFGPGTRLTVL.

The chain uses TRBV7-9 and TRBJ2-7, with a tentative D call TRBD1 (6 bases). This CDR3 spans 13 amino acids. V was clipped by 6 bases and J by 7 bases, with 16 bases between them. The germline V gene encodes CDR1 SEHNR and CDR2 FQNEAQ (reference sequence). The CDR3 loop is CASSRQEVGEQYF. DNA of the CDR3: TGTGCCAGCAGTCGACAGGAGGTAGGGGAGCAGTACTTC.

This clonotype was counted many times. The rearrangement links TRBV7-8 to TRBJ1-1, with D possibly being TRBD1 (5 bases). The V gene lost 0 bases and the J gene lost 1 base, with 12 bases spanning the gap. Germline assignment: CDR1 SGHVS and CDR2 FQNEAQ. This CDR3 region has 16 residues. CDR3 in amino acids: CASSLAGVGANTEAFF. The CDR3 DNA sequence: TGTGCCAGCAGCTTAGCTGGAGTTGGGGCGAACACTGAAGCTTTCTTT.

This clonotype was counted ten times or more. The V call is TRBV4-3, the J call TRBJ2-2; tentatively, D is TRBD2 (5 bases). V lost 4 bases and J lost 7, with 13 bases in between. This CDR3 has 14 residues. CDR1 LGHNA and CDR2 YSLEER come from the germline V gene. CDR3 sequence reads: CASSRRVEGGELFF. The CDR3 DNA reads TGCGCCAGCAGCCGAAGGGTTGAGGGCGGGGAGCTGTTTTTT.

This chain links TRBV27 with TRBJ2-5; unclear D gene. The CDR3 runs to 14 residues. V lost 4 bases to trimming and J lost 5 bases, with 14 bases between them. Germline V gene lookup returns CDR1 MNHEY and CDR2 SMNVEV (reference sequence). The chain's CDR3 is CASSWSYPAETQYF. The CDR3 DNA reads as TGTGCCAGCAGTTGGTCCTACCCGGCCGAGACCCAGTACTTC.

This clonotype has a count of ten or more. This chain connects TRBV19 to TRBJ2-1, with TRBD2 matching 11 bases. CDR1 and CDR2 (germline): LNHDA, SQIVND (reference sequence). The CDR3 is 15 residues long. V lost 4 bases, J lost 5 bases, and 4 bases stayed unmatched. As DNA, the CDR3 is TGTGCCAGTAGTAATAGCGGGGGGGCTAACAATGAGCAGTTCTTC. It encodes CASSNSGGANNEQFF.

The sample holds many counts of this clonotype. The genes are TRBV20-1 and TRBJ2-5; D unresolved. Germline loops: CDR1 DFQATT, CDR2 SNEGSKA (reference sequence). The ends were cut back, 0 bases at V and 5 bases at J, with 10 bases in the middle. CDR3 length: 13 residues. The CDR3 DNA is TGCAGTGCTAGAGATGAGGCATTGGAGACCCAGTACTTC. Protein product: CSARDEALETQYF.

This clonotype has a handful of counts. The V and J genes are TRBV12-3 or TRBV12-4 and TRBJ1-4, with 10 bases that match TRBD1. The J segment lost 8 bases and the V segment lost 5 bases, leaving 8 bases of the junction unmatched. This CDR3 spans 15 amino acids. The CDR3 DNA is TGTGCCAGCAGTACGACAGGGGGCTTAGCAGAAAAACTGTTTTTT. Amino acids: CASSTTGGLAEKLFF.

This clonotype is medium-sized. V gene TRBV19 combines with J gene TRBJ1-2; possibly TRBD1 for D (6 bases). Per germline, CDR1 LNHDA and CDR2 SQIVND (reference sequence). This CDR3 region has 14 residues. Trimming cost V 6 bases and J 8 bases, with 19 bases left between them. CDR3 loop: CASSPSGTKGGYTF. Here the CDR3 DNA reads TGTGCCAGTAGCCCATCTGGGACAAAGGGGGGCTACACCTTC.